This T cell receptor beta chain is drawn from a study of T cell repertoires in cytomegalovirus infection. Across the whole study: HLA-C-restricted CMV epitopes, recently identified, and well-studied HLA-B-restricted ones were used by the study. CMV infection plus the matching HLA type was flagged by public TCR beta signatures.

This clonotype was detected only a few times. As yet, its antigen is unknown. A single record per CDR3 protein comes from TCRdb applying MiXCR to the reads. The sample includes approximately 500,000 distinct CDR3 sequences, around 30% seen only once; the top ten take under 20%. The germline V gene encodes CDR1 SEHNR and CDR2 FQNEAQ (reference sequence). V gave up 7 bases and J gave up 0 bases; unmatched junction bases: 5. The CDR3 is 14 residues long. The chain has TRBV7-9 and TRBJ1-1; 7 nucleotides agree with TRBD1. The material sequenced was cultured PBMCs, taken from culture after CMV antigen stimulation. The clonotype comes from a human donor in good health (CMV status not recorded). Some clones in this sample may be carry-over from other donors' samples. In DNA form, the CDR3 reads TGTGCCAGCATGACGACAGGGATGAACACTGAAGCTTTCTTT. It yields the protein CASMTTGMNTEAFF.